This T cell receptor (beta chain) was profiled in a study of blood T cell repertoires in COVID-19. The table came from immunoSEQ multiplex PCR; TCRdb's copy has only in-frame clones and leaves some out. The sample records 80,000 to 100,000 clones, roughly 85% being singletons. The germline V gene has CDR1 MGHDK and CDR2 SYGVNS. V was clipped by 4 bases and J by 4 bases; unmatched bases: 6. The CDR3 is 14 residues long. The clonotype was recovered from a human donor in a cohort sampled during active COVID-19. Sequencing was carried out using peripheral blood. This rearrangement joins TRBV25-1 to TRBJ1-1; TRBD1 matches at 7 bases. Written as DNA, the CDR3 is TGTGCCAGCAGTGCAGGGGGAAGTTTCACTGAAGCTTTCTTT. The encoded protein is CASSAGGSFTEAFF.